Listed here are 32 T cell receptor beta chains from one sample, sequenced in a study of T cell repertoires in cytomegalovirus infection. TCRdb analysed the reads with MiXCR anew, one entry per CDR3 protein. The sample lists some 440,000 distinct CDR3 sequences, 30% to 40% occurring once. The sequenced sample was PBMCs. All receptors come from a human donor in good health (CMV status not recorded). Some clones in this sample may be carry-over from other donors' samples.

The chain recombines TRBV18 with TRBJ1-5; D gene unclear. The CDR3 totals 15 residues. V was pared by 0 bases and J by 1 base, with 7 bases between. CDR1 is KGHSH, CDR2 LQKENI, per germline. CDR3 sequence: CASSPPPGSNQPQHF. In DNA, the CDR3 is TGTGCCAGCTCACCACCTCCGGGGAGCAATCAGCCCCAGCATTTT.

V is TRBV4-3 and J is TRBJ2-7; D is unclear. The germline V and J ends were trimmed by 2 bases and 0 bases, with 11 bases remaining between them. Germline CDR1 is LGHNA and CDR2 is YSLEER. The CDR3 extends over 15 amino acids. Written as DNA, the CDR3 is TGCGCCAGCAGCCAAAAATCACAACCCTCCTACGAGCAGTACTTC. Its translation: CASSQKSQPSYEQYF.

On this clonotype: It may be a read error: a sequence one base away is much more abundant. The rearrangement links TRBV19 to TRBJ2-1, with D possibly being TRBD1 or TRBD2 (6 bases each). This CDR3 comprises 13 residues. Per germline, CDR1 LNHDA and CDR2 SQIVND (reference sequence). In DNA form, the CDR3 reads TGTACCAGTAGTTCCGGGGGCACGGATGAGCAGTTCTTC. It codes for CTSSSGGTDEQFF.

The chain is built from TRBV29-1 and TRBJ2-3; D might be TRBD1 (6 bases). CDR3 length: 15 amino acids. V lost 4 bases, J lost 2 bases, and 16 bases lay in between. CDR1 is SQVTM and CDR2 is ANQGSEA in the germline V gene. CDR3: CSVGSTGSATDTQYF. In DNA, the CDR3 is TGCAGCGTTGGTAGCACAGGGTCGGCCACAGATACGCAGTATTTT.

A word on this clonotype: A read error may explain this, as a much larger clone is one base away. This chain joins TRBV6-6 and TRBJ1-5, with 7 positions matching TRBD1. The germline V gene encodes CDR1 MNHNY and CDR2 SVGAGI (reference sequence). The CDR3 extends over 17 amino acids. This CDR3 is CASIYPQGTSYNQPQHF. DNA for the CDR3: TGTGCCAGCATTTACCCACAGGGGACGTCTTACAATCAGCCCCAGCATTTT.

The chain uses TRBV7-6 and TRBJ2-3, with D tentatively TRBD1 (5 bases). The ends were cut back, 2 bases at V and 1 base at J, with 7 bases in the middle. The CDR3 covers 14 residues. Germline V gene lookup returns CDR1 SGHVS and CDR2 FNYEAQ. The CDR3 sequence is CASSLTTGTDTQYF. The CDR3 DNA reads TGTGCCAGCAGCTTAACGACAGGCACAGATACGCAGTATTTT.

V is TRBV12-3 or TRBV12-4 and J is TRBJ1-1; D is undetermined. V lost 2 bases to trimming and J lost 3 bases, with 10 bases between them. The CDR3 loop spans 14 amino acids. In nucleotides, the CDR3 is TGTGCCAGCAGTTTAAGCTTTACGGACACTGAAGCTTTCTTT. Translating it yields CASSLSFTDTEAFF.

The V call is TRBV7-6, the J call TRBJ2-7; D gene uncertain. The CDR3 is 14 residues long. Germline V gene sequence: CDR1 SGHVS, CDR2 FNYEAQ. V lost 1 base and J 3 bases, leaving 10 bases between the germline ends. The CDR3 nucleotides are TGTGCCAGCAGCTTAGGGCTAGTCAACTACGAGCAGTACTTC. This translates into CASSLGLVNYEQYF.

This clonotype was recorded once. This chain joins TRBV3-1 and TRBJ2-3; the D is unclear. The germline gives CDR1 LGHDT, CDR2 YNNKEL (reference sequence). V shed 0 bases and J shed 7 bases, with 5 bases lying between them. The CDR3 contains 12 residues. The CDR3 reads CASSQDVNTQYF. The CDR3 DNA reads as TGTGCCAGCAGCCAAGATGTAAATACGCAGTATTTT.

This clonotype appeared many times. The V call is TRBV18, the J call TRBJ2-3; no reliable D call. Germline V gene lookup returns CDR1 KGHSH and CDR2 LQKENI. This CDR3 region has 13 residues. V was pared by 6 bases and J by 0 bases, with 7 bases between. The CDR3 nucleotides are TGTGCCAGCTCTCCGGTAAGCACAGATACGCAGTATTTT. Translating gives CASSPVSTDTQYF.

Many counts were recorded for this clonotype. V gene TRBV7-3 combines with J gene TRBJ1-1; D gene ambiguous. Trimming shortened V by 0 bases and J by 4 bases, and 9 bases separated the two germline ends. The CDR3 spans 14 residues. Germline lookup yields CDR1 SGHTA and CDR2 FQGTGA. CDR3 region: CASSLTAGGTEAFF. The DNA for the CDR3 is TGTGCCAGCAGCTTAACGGCCGGAGGCACTGAAGCTTTCTTT.

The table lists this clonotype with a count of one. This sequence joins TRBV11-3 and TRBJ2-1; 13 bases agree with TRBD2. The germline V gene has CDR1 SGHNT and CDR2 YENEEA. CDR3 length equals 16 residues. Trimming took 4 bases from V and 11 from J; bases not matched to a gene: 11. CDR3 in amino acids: CASSSGGLAGRPKQFF. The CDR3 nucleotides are TGTGCCAGCAGCTCAGGGGGACTAGCGGGAAGGCCGAAGCAGTTCTTC.

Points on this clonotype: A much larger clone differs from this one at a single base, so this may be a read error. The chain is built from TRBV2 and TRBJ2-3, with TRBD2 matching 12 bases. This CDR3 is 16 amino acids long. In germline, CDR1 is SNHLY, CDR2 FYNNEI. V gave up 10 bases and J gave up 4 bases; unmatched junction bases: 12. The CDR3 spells CATSRTSGVAADTQYF. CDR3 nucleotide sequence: TGTGCCACGTCCAGGACTAGCGGGGTGGCGGCAGATACGCAGTATTTT.

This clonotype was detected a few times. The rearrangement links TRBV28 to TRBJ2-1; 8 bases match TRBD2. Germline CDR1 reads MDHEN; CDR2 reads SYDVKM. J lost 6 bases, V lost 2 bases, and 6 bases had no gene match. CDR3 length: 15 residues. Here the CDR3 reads CASSLVGGATNEQFF. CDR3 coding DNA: TGTGCCAGCAGTTTAGTCGGGGGGGCTACCAATGAGCAGTTCTTC.

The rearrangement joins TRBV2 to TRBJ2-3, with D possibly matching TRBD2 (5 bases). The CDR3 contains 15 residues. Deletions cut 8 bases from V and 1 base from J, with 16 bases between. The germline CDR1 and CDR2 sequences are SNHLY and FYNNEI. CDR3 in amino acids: CASVEEGLRTDTQYF. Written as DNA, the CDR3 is TGTGCCAGCGTGGAGGAAGGGCTTCGCACAGATACGCAGTATTTT.

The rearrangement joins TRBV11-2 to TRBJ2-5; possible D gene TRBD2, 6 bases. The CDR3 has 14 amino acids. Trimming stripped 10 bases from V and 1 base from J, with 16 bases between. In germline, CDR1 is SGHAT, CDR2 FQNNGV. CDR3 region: CATTGYSGQETQYF. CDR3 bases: TGTGCCACCACTGGCTATAGCGGCCAAGAGACCCAGTACTTC. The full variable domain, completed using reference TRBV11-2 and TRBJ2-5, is EAGVAQSPRYKIIEKRQSVAFWCNPISGHATLYWYQQILGQGPKLLIQFQNNGVVDDSQLPKDRFSAERLKGVDSTLKIQPAKLEDSAVYLCATTGYSGQETQYFGPGTRLLVL.

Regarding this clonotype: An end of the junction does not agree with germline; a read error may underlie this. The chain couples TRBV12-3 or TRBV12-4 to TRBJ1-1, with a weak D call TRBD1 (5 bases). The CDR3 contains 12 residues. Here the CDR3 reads CDSSGAWAEAFF. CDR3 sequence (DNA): TGTGACAGCAGTGGGGCTTGGGCTGAAGCTTTCTTT.

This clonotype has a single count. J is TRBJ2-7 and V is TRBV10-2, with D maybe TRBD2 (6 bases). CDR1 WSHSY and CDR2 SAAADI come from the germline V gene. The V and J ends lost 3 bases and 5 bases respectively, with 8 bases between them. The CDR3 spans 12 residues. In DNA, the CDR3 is TGCGCCAGCAGTGATACGGGAGACGAGCAGTACTTC. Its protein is CASSDTGDEQYF.

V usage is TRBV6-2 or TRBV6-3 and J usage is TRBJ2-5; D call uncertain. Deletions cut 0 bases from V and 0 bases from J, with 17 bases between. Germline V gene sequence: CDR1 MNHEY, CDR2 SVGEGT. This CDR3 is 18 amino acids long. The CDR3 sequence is CASSYSRLRHQYQETQYF. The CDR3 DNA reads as TGTGCCAGCAGTTACTCTAGGCTAAGACATCAGTACCAAGAGACCCAGTACTTC.

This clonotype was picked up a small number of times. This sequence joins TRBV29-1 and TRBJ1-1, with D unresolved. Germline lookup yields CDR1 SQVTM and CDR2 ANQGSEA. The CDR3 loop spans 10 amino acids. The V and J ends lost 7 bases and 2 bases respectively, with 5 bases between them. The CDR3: CSGLNTEAFF. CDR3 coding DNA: TGCAGCGGACTCAACACTGAAGCTTTCTTT.

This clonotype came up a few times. The CDR3 DNA reads as TGTGCCAGCAGTTTATCAGGGGGTCAAGATACGCAGTATTTT. Protein sequence: CASSLSGGQDTQYF. J is TRBJ2-3 and V is TRBV12-3 or TRBV12-4; TRBD1 agrees at 7 bases. Trimming removed 2 bases from V and 5 bases from J; junction bases left unmatched: 4. The CDR3 loop spans 14 amino acids.

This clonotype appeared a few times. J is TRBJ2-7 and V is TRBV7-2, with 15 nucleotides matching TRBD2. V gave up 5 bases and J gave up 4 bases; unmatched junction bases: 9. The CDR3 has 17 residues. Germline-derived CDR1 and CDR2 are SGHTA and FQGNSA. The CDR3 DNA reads TGTGCCAGCAGCGGGACTAGCGGGGGGTGGGGGGGTTACGAGCAGTACTTC. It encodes CASSGTSGGWGGYEQYF.

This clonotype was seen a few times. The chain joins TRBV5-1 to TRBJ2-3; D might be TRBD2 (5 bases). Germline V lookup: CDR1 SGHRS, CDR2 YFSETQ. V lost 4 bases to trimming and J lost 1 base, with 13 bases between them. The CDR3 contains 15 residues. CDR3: CASSTTTKRTDTQYF. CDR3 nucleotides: TGCGCCAGCAGCACTACGACTAAGCGCACAGATACGCAGTATTTT.

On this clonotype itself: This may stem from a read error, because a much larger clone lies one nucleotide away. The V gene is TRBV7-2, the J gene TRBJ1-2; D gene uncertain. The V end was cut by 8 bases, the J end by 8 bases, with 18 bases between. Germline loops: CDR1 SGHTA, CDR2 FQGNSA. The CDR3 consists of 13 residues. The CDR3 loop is CASGKLPAGGYTF. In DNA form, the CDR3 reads TGTGCCAGCGGCAAACTCCCCGCCGGAGGCTACACCTTC.

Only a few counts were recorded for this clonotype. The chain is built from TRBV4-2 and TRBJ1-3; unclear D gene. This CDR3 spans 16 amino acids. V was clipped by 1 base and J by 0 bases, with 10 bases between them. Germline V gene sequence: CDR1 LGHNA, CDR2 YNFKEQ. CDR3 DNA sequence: TGTGCCAGCAGCCAAGCGTCCGGCACCTCTGGAAACACCATATATTTT. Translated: CASSQASGTSGNTIYF.

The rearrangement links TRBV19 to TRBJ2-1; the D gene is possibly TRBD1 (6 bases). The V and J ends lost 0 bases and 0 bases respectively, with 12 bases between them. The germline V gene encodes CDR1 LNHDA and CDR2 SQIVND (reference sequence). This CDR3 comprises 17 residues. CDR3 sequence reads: CASSIEGTTSSYNEQFF. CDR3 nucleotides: TGTGCCAGTAGTATAGAGGGGACAACTAGCTCCTACAATGAGCAGTTCTTC.

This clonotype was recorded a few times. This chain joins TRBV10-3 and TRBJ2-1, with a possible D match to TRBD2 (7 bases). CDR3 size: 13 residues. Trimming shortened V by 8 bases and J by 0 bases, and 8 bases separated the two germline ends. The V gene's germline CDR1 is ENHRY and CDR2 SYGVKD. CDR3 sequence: CAIRGASYNEQFF. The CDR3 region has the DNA TGTGCCATCCGGGGGGCCTCCTACAATGAGCAGTTCTTC.

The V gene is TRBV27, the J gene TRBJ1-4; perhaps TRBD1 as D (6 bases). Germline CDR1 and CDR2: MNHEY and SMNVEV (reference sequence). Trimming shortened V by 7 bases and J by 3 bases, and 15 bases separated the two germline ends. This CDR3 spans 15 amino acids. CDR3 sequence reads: CASKHAGGSNEKLFF. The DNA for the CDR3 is TGTGCCAGCAAGCACGCGGGGGGCTCTAATGAAAAACTGTTTTTT.

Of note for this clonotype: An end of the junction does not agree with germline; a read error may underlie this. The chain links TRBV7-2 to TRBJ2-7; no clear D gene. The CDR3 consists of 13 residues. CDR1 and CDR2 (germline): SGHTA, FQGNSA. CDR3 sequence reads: CARSPMANYEKYF. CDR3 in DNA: TGTGCCAGAAGCCCAATGGCTAACTACGAGAAGTACTTC.

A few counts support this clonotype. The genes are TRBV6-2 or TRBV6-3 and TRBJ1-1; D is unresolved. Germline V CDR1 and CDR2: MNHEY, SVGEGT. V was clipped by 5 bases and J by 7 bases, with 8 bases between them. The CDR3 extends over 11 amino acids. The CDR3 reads CASSTYHEAFF. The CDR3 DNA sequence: TGTGCCAGCAGTACTTACCATGAAGCTTTCTTT.

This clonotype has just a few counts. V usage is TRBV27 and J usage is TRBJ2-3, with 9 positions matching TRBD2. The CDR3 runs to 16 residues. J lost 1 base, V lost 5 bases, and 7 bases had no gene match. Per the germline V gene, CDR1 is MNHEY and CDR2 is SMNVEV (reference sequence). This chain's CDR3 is CASSIIAGVGTDTQYF. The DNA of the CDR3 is TGTGCCAGCAGTATCATAGCGGGGGTGGGCACAGATACGCAGTATTTT.

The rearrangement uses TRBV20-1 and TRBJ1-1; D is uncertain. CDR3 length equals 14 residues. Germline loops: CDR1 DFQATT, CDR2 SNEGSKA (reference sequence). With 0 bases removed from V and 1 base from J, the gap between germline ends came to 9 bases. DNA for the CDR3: TGCAGTGCTAGAGATAGCAGGAAGAACACTGAAGCTTTCTTT. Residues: CSARDSRKNTEAFF.